A single sample is the source of the 23 T cell receptor beta chains below, sequenced in a study of blood T cell repertoires in COVID-19. Clones were read by immunoSEQ multiplex PCR, and TCRdb kept only the in-frame ones, dropping some. The data show around 250,000 clones, with about 91% seen just once and roughly 1.2% held by the top ten. The sequenced material came from PBMCs or T cells enriched from blood (not recorded which). The receptors here all came from a woman between 40 and 55 years old with acute COVID-19.

In its sample, this clone was seen a few times. The genes are TRBV2 and TRBJ1-1, with D possibly matching TRBD1 (6 bases). Germline CDR1 and CDR2: SNHLY and FYNNEI. The CDR3 extends over 16 amino acids. Between the trimmed V and J ends, which lost 2 bases and 10 bases, there was a span of 23 bases. The chain's CDR3 is CASSESFPTGVFRAFF. For the CDR3, the DNA is TGTGCCAGCAGTGAAAGTTTTCCGACAGGCGTTTTTCGAGCTTTCTTT.

The rearrangement links TRBV7-9 to TRBJ2-7; D perhaps matches TRBD2 (6 bases). Germline V gives CDR1 SEHNR, CDR2 FQNEAQ (reference sequence). The CDR3 has 15 residues. V lost 5 bases, J lost 4 bases, and 18 bases lay in between. The CDR3 nucleotides are TGTGCCAGCAGCCCCAAACCGGGAGTAAGGTACGAGCAGTACTTC. It translates to CASSPKPGVRYEQYF.

On this clone: At one end, the junction sequence differs from germline, possibly due to a read error. The chain carries TRBV5-1 and TRBJ2-1; D is perhaps TRBD1 (6 bases). The CDR3 is 15 amino acids. Germline CDR1 is SGHRS and CDR2 is YFSETQ. CDR3 in amino acids: CASRPDSASHNEQFF. In nucleotides, the CDR3 is TGCGCCAGCAGACCGGACAGCGCCTCCCACAATGAGCAGTTCTTC.

J is TRBJ1-5 and V is TRBV2; TRBD1 matches at 7 bases. This CDR3 is 16 amino acids long. CDR1 is SNHLY and CDR2 is FYNNEI in the germline V gene. Germline trimming cut 3 bases from V and 1 base from J; bases unmatched to any gene: 6. The CDR3 DNA reads as TGTGCCAGCAGTGAGGCAGGGGGAGGAAGCAATCAGCCCCAGCATTTT. Translating gives CASSEAGGGSNQPQHF.

The chain links TRBV5-4 to TRBJ1-3, with TRBD1 identical over 7 bases. Per germline, CDR1 SGHNT and CDR2 YYREEE (reference sequence). V was clipped by 4 bases and J by 5 bases; unmatched bases: 3. The CDR3 contains 13 residues. CDR3 bases: TGTGCCAGCAGCCGGACAGGACGAAACACCATATATTTT. Protein product: CASSRTGRNTIYF.

This clone came up a few times. This sequence joins TRBV2 and TRBJ2-6; D remains unclear. The CDR3 is made up of 15 amino acids. Germline loops: CDR1 SNHLY, CDR2 FYNNEI. V gave up 5 bases and J gave up 0 bases, with 8 bases separating them. The CDR3 spells CASSPDRSGANVLTF. CDR3 nucleotides: TGTGCCAGCAGTCCAGATCGCTCTGGGGCCAACGTCCTGACTTTC. The whole variable domain, remainder taken from reference TRBV2 and TRBJ2-6, is EPEVTQTPSHQVTQMGQEVILRCVPISNHLYFYWYRQILGQKVEFLVSFYNNEISEKSEIFDDQFSVERPDGSNFTLKIRSTKLEDSAMYFCASSPDRSGANVLTFGAGSRLTVL.

The chain employs TRBV19 and TRBJ2-5; 11 bases map to TRBD1. The V gene end was trimmed by 5 bases and the J gene end by 5 bases; junction bases not matched to a gene: 4. The CDR3 is 14 amino acids. The germline V gene has CDR1 LNHDA and CDR2 SQIVND (reference sequence). This CDR3 is CASSPGQGEETQYF. The CDR3 nucleotides are TGTGCCAGTAGTCCGGGACAGGGGGAGGAGACCCAGTACTTC.

This chain uses TRBV24-1 with TRBJ2-3; D unclear. The CDR3 has 11 amino acids. Trimming left V 4 bases short and J 6 bases short, with 4 bases between. Per germline, CDR1 KGHDR and CDR2 SFDVKD. CDR3 amino acids: CATSEEDTQYF. CDR3 bases: TGTGCCACCAGTGAAGAGGATACGCAGTATTTT.

V and J are TRBV5-1 and TRBJ2-7; the match to TRBD2 covers 11 bases. CDR1 is SGHRS and CDR2 is YFSETQ in the germline V gene. Trimming cost V 6 bases and J 4 bases; bases outside gene matches: 6. This CDR3 has 14 amino acids. DNA of the CDR3: TGCGCCAGCAAGCAACTAGCGGGAGATTACGAGCAGTACGTC. Translation gives CASKQLAGDYEQYV.

The V and J genes are TRBV11-3 and TRBJ2-7, with D possibly being TRBD1 (5 bases). Trimming left V 7 bases short and J 3 bases short, with 13 bases between. The CDR3 has 13 amino acids. Germline V gene data show CDR1 as SGHNT and CDR2 as YENEEA. The CDR3 region has the DNA TGTGCCAGCAAAAAACAGGCGAGCTACGAGCAGTACGTC. Its translation is CASKKQASYEQYV.

The chain uses TRBV24-1 and TRBJ1-1; D gene unclear. V lost 3 bases and J lost 0, with 7 bases in between. The CDR3 is 14 residues long. The germline CDR1 and CDR2 sequences are KGHDR and SFDVKD. The CDR3 protein is CATSDGTLNTEAFF. DNA for the CDR3: TGTGCCACCAGTGATGGCACATTGAACACTGAAGCTTTCTTT.

The V gene is TRBV6-1, the J gene TRBJ1-5; no clear D. The V gene's germline CDR1 is MNHNS and CDR2 SASEGT. Trimming took 2 bases from V and 4 from J, leaving 6 bases between them. The CDR3 runs 13 residues. CDR3 nucleotide sequence: TGTGCCAGCAGTGAACGGGAAAATCAGCCCCAGCATTTT. Protein sequence: CASSERENQPQHF.

The chain couples TRBV24-1 to TRBJ2-5; D gene ambiguous. Germline V CDR1 and CDR2: KGHDR, SFDVKD. The ends were cut back, 4 bases at V and 0 bases at J, with 11 bases in the middle. CDR3 length: 15 residues. The CDR3 region has the DNA TGTGCCACCAGTGACCCACAAGTGGACCAAGAGACCCAGTACTTC. Its translation: CATSDPQVDQETQYF.

V usage is TRBV2 and J usage is TRBJ2-1; 8 positions agree with TRBD1. The CDR3 loop spans 14 amino acids. Trimming removed 8 bases from V and 3 bases from J; junction bases left unmatched: 6. CDR1 and CDR2 (germline): SNHLY, FYNNEI. CDR3 sequence: CASLPGGGYNEQFF. The DNA for the CDR3 is TGTGCCAGCTTACCAGGGGGCGGCTACAATGAGCAGTTCTTC.

This rearrangement joins TRBV30 to TRBJ1-4, with a possible D match to TRBD1 (6 bases). This CDR3 has 14 residues. CDR1 is GTSNPN and CDR2 is SVGIG in the germline V gene (reference sequence). With 0 bases removed from V and 5 bases from J, the gap between germline ends came to 10 bases. The CDR3 coding sequence is TGTGCCTGGAGTGTACTACAGGGAAATGAAAAACTGTTTTTT. Amino acid sequence: CAWSVLQGNEKLFF. Full variable domain (missing parts from reference TRBV30 and TRBJ1-4): SQTIHQWPATLVQPVGSPLSLECTVEGTSNPNLYWYRQAAGRGLQLLFYSVGIGQISSEVPQNLSASRPQDRQFILSSKKLLLSDSGFYLCAWSVLQGNEKLFFGSGTQLSVL.

A single count supports this clone. In DNA form, the CDR3 reads TGTGCCAGCAGCTCTACAGGGGGCGCGGACATTCAGTACTTC. It is translated as CASSSTGGADIQYF. The J gene is TRBJ2-4, the V gene TRBV7-9; TRBD1 agrees at 9 bases. Germline V gene sequence: CDR1 SEHNR, CDR2 FQNEAQ (reference sequence). This CDR3 is 14 amino acids long. V was clipped by 4 bases and J by 8 bases; unmatched bases: 6.

The CDR3 sequence: CASSLVPAGGDTQYF. The CDR3 nucleotides read TGTGCCAGCAGCTTAGTCCCAGCCGGAGGAGATACGCAGTATTTT. The chain combines TRBV7-9 with TRBJ2-3; TRBD2 is a possible D gene (5 bases). Trimming took off 1 base at V and 5 bases at J, with 13 bases between the two ends. The CDR3 extends over 15 amino acids. Germline V gives CDR1 SEHNR, CDR2 FQNEAQ (reference sequence).

A few counts support this clone. The chain joins TRBV6-1 to TRBJ2-3; D not resolved. V was pared by 1 base and J by 5 bases, with 19 bases between. Per germline, CDR1 MNHNS and CDR2 SASEGT. This CDR3 has 17 amino acids. The CDR3: CASSEGYPDPRKDTQYF. CDR3 bases: TGTGCCAGCAGTGAAGGGTATCCGGATCCGAGGAAAGATACGCAGTATTTT.

The chain recombines TRBV5-1 with TRBJ2-3; 7 nucleotides line up with TRBD2. This CDR3 has 15 amino acids. The ends lost 6 bases at V and 0 bases at J; junction bases unmatched: 7. The germline gives CDR1 SGHRS, CDR2 YFSETQ. The CDR3 is CASKEISGSTDTQYF. In DNA form, the CDR3 reads TGCGCCAGCAAGGAAATTAGCGGGAGCACAGATACGCAGTATTTT.

The chain links TRBV18 to TRBJ2-7; TRBD1 might be the D (5 bases). The CDR3 is 14 amino acids. V lost 1 base, J lost 0 bases, and 7 bases lay in between. Germline V CDR1 and CDR2: KGHSH, LQKENI. CDR3 sequence: CASSPLTDSYEQYF. In nucleotides, the CDR3 is TGTGCCAGCTCACCACTGACAGACTCCTACGAGCAGTACTTC.

This clone was seen a single time. The J gene is TRBJ2-7, the V gene TRBV28; possible D gene TRBD2, 6 bases. V shed 5 bases and J shed 7 bases, with 15 bases lying between them. From germline, CDR1 is MDHEN and CDR2 SYDVKM. This CDR3 region has 13 residues. The CDR3 spells CASSPQTRLEQYF. In DNA, the CDR3 is TGTGCCAGCAGTCCACAGACTAGACTTGAGCAGTACTTC.

The count of this clone is one. V and J are TRBV29-1 and TRBJ2-5; 8 positions match TRBD2. CDR3 size: 16 residues. The V and J ends lost 6 bases and 1 base, in that order; junction bases with no gene match: 13. Per germline, CDR1 SQVTM and CDR2 ANQGSEA. CDR3 sequence (DNA): TGCAGCGTCCAACGACTGTTGGCGGGAGGCCAAGAGACCCAGTACTTC. Translating gives CSVQRLLAGGQETQYF.

This clone was seen more than once but under ten times. CDR3 amino acids: CASTTGQGFRYGYTF. CDR3 in DNA: TGTGCCAGCACCACGGGACAGGGGTTTCGCTATGGCTACACCTTC. The chain combines TRBV6-5 with TRBJ1-2; 10 bases are a match to TRBD1. The trim removed 7 bases at V and 4 bases at J, leaving 9 bases unmatched. CDR3 size: 15 residues. Per germline, CDR1 MNHEY and CDR2 SVGAGI.